One and the same sample provided the 19 T cell receptor beta chains below, sequenced in a study of T-cell memory formation after mild COVID-19. TCRdb independently ran MiXCR on the 5' RACE reads; one entry per CDR3 protein. This sample has roughly 350,000 distinct CDR3 sequences; under 25% occur once, and the top ten carry about 12%. The sequencing sample was made of PBMCs or a T cell subset sorted from them (not recorded which). The receptors derive from an adult woman who had mild COVID-19 (a few samples of this study predate the infection). Cell type and time point are not known.

V and J are TRBV21-1 and TRBJ2-3; the table's D call TRBD2 went unverified against the DNA. TRBV21-1 counts as a pseudogene. The CDR3 runs to 18 residues. CDR3 protein: CASSETRDELRVADTQYF. CDR3 DNA: TGTGCCAGCAGCGAGACCCGGGACGAGCTTCGGGTGGCAGATACGCAGTATTTT.

In this sample, this clonotype turned up a few times. This chain links TRBV4-3 with TRBJ2-2, with D possibly being TRBD1 or TRBD2 (6 bases each). There are 18 residues in the CDR3. The V and J ends lost 1 base and 2 bases respectively, with 17 bases between them. Germline V gene lookup returns CDR1 LGHNA and CDR2 YSLEER. In nucleotides, the CDR3 is TGCGCCAGCAGCCAAGGCGCTTGGGGGGCCGTCAACACCGGGGAGCTGTTTTTT. This sequence encodes CASSQGAWGAVNTGELFF.

This rearrangement joins TRBV24-1 to TRBJ2-7, with a weak D call TRBD1 (6 bases). The CDR3 length is 12 residues. Trimming took 6 bases from V and 2 from J, leaving 7 bases between them. CDR1 and CDR2 (germline): KGHDR, SFDVKD. CDR3 nucleotide sequence: TGTGCCACCAGTACAGGGACCTACGAGCAGTACTTC. Its protein is CATSTGTYEQYF.

This rearrangement joins TRBV20-1 to TRBJ2-3; D is perhaps TRBD1 or TRBD2 (5 bases each). This CDR3 comprises 16 residues. Per germline, CDR1 DFQATT and CDR2 SNEGSKA (reference sequence). Trimming left V 4 bases short and J 4 bases short, with 21 bases between. As DNA, the CDR3 is TGCAGTGCTACGTTCTACCGGGACCCGAGGGCAGATACGCAGTATTTT. It translates to CSATFYRDPRADTQYF.

This clonotype was detected a few times. The chain joins TRBV20-1 to TRBJ2-7; D not resolved. The V end lost 1 base, the J end lost 2 bases, and 9 bases lay between the germline ends. The CDR3 is made up of 13 amino acids. From germline, CDR1 is DFQATT and CDR2 SNEGSKA (reference sequence). The CDR3 nucleotides read TGCAGTGCTAGAGCCGGGTTGGCCTACGAGCAGTACTTC. Protein product: CSARAGLAYEQYF.

This clonotype was counted between two and nine times. The chain has TRBV5-1 and TRBJ2-7; 8 nucleotides agree with TRBD1. Per the germline V gene, CDR1 is SGHRS and CDR2 is YFSETQ. Trimming removed 4 bases from V and 5 bases from J; junction bases left unmatched: 14. The CDR3 totals 16 residues. CDR3 region: CASSPLRTGFLHEQYF. DNA for the CDR3: TGCGCCAGCAGCCCACTAAGGACAGGGTTTCTCCACGAGCAGTACTTC.

This clonotype turned up a few times. The genes are TRBV6-4 and TRBJ1-5; a possible D gene is TRBD1 (5 bases). The V end lost 8 bases, the J end lost 7 bases, and 18 bases lay between the germline ends. The CDR3 totals 14 residues. Per germline, CDR1 MRHNA and CDR2 SNTAGT. The CDR3 nucleotides are TGTGCCAGCGCCCCGGGGCCCGAAGGGCAGCCCCAGCATTTT. It encodes CASAPGPEGQPQHF.

This clonotype was seen only a few times. The chain recombines TRBV7-2 with TRBJ2-5; D not resolved. CDR3 length: 16 residues. Trimming took 3 bases from V and 2 from J, leaving 16 bases between them. Germline CDR1 reads SGHTA; CDR2 reads FQGNSA. The CDR3 sequence is CASSFPRTLGQETQYF. The CDR3 DNA reads TGTGCCAGCAGCTTCCCGCGGACCCTTGGGCAAGAGACCCAGTACTTC.

This clonotype was counted between two and nine times. This sequence joins TRBV6-2 or TRBV6-3 and TRBJ1-5; D is unresolved. Germline V gives CDR1 MNHEY, CDR2 SVGEGT. Between the trimmed V and J ends, which lost 6 bases and 1 base, there was a span of 4 bases. There are 12 residues in the CDR3. The CDR3 loop is CASRDSNQPQHF. CDR3 DNA: TGTGCCAGCAGGGACAGCAATCAGCCCCAGCATTTT.

The chain couples TRBV5-8 to TRBJ1-1; D might be TRBD1 (5 bases). The CDR3 contains 16 residues. Trimming shortened V by 4 bases and J by 4 bases, and 20 bases separated the two germline ends. The germline V gene encodes CDR1 SGHTS and CDR2 YDEGEE. The CDR3 coding sequence is TGTGCCAGCAGCCCCAGGGAGGGTGCTTTGGGCACTGAAGCTTTCTTT. This gives the protein CASSPREGALGTEAFF.

The gene calls are TRBV6-5 and TRBJ2-7; D is perhaps TRBD1 (6 bases). The CDR3 spans 13 residues. Trimming stripped 6 bases from V and 3 bases from J, with 12 bases between. Germline values: CDR1 MNHEY, CDR2 SVGAGI. In DNA form, the CDR3 reads TGTGCCAGCAGACCTACAGGGTTCTACGAGCAGTACTTC. It yields the protein CASRPTGFYEQYF.

The chain recombines TRBV12-3 or TRBV12-4 with TRBJ2-7, with TRBD2 matching 8 bases. The CDR3 is made up of 13 amino acids. J was trimmed by 6 bases and V by 3 bases; bases with no gene match: 4. Written as DNA, the CDR3 is TGTGCCAGCAGTTTCGGGGGGGGCTCCGAGCAGTACTTC. As protein: CASSFGGGSEQYF.

There are many counts of this clonotype. The chain employs TRBV19 and TRBJ2-7; no clear D gene. Looked up from germline, CDR1 is LNHDA and CDR2 is SQIVND (reference sequence). V lost 5 bases, J lost 1 base, and 12 bases lay in between. The CDR3 covers 14 residues. Here the CDR3 DNA reads TGTGCCAGTAGTCCGAACTCATGGTCCTACGAGCAGTACTTC. Protein product: CASSPNSWSYEQYF.

This clonotype was observed a single time. The rearrangement uses TRBV9 and TRBJ1-5; tentative D call: TRBD1 (5 bases). This CDR3 has 12 residues. V lost 3 bases, J lost 7 bases, and 8 bases lay in between. CDR1 and CDR2 from the germline V gene are SGDLS and YYNGEE. CDR3 nucleotides: TGTGCCAGCAGCGGGGGGGAACAGCCCCAGCATTTT. This encodes CASSGGEQPQHF.

This clonotype has only a few counts. V and J are TRBV6-2 or TRBV6-3 and TRBJ2-7; D possibly corresponds to TRBD1 (5 bases). V was pared by 4 bases and J by 5 bases, with 15 bases between. The CDR3 is made up of 14 amino acids. Germline V gene lookup returns CDR1 MNHEY and CDR2 SVGEGT. The CDR3 sequence: CASSSYRWGHEQYF. CDR3 DNA: TGTGCCAGCAGTTCTTATCGGTGGGGCCACGAGCAGTACTTC.

The table lists this clonotype with a few counts. The chain uses TRBV29-1 and TRBJ2-3; D is undetermined. CDR3 length: 12 amino acids. Trimming removed 3 bases from V and 2 bases from J, with 6 bases in between. CDR1 SQVTM and CDR2 ANQGSEA come from the germline V gene. The CDR3 DNA reads TGCAGCGTTGAGGCCCTCACAGATACGCAGTATTTT. The encoded protein is CSVEALTDTQYF.

V is TRBV3-1 and J is TRBJ2-1, with 12 bases fitting TRBD2. With 1 base clipped from V and 9 bases from J, the junction kept 4 bases outside the gene matches. The germline V gene has CDR1 LGHDT and CDR2 YNNKEL (reference sequence). This CDR3 is 15 amino acids long. This CDR3 is CASSQGTSGIPEQFF. The CDR3 nucleotides read TGTGCCAGCAGCCAAGGGACTAGCGGGATTCCTGAGCAGTTCTTC.

This sequence joins TRBV9 and TRBJ2-3, with 9 nucleotides matching TRBD1. The V gene's germline CDR1 is SGDLS and CDR2 YYNGEE. The CDR3 runs to 18 residues. V dropped 4 bases and J dropped 2; count of bases not matched to a gene: 14. The CDR3 region is CASSRRPGTGLLTDTQYF. The CDR3 nucleotides are TGTGCCAGCAGCAGACGTCCCGGGACAGGGCTACTCACAGATACGCAGTATTTT.

V is TRBV6-6 and J is TRBJ1-6; unclear D gene. CDR3 length equals 15 residues. The V gene's germline CDR1 is MNHNY and CDR2 SVGAGI (reference sequence). Trimming took off 3 bases at V and 9 bases at J, with 15 bases between the two ends. In DNA form, the CDR3 reads TGTGCCAGCAGTTATACCCCACGGGAAGGTTCACCCCTCCACTTT. It specifies CASSYTPREGSPLHF.